Listed below are T cell receptor beta chains from one sample, sequenced in a study of CD8 T cells in ankylosing spondylitis. TCRdb fed the 5' RACE reads into MiXCR, producing one record per CDR3 protein. Of around 150,000 distinct CDR3 sequences detected, roughly 31% appear once; the ten largest clones hold approximately 5.9%. Sample: synovial fluid, either unsorted or a sorted T cell fraction (not recorded which). These receptors came from a male donor with ankylosing spondylitis. CDR3s leave out the opening cysteine and the closing phenylalanine or tryptophan. Rows give clone size only sometimes, using once, few, many, or a class for an expanded clone.

v_call: TRBV10-3; clone_size: many; cdr3_aa: AISESGAVEEKLF
v_call: TRBV5-1; clone_size: few; cdr3_aa: ASSASTGTGTGELF
v_call: TRBV2; clone_size: .; cdr3_aa: ASRDSGSGETQY
v_call: TRBV7-3; clone_size: .; cdr3_aa: ASSLMSGGSYEQY
v_call: TRBV6-2/TRBV6-3; clone_size: .; cdr3_aa: ASSYALTGSVYEQY
v_call: TRBV10-3; clone_size: many; cdr3_aa: AISGGSYSGANVLT
v_call: TRBV6-1; clone_size: few; cdr3_aa: ASTGAPIPRGPAAH
v_call: TRBV5-1; clone_size: few; cdr3_aa: ASSLGAQWGETQY
v_call: TRBV7-3; clone_size: .; cdr3_aa: ASSPGTGHGYT
v_call: TRBV12-3/TRBV12-4; clone_size: .; cdr3_aa: ASSLGTSLHNEQF
v_call: TRBV5-6; clone_size: .; cdr3_aa: ASSLDSGYQETQY
v_call: TRBV7-9; clone_size: .; cdr3_aa: ASSPRVAEEQY
v_call: TRBV7-2; clone_size: .; cdr3_aa: ASSGTEAF
v_call: TRBV6-5; clone_size: medium-sized; cdr3_aa: ASSYMGRESGEAF
v_call: TRBV4-1; clone_size: .; cdr3_aa: ASSQIRDFGQF
v_call: TRBV28; clone_size: .; cdr3_aa: ASSVQEQF
v_call: TRBV11-2; clone_size: .; cdr3_aa: ASSLEAELTGTGDSPLH
v_call: TRBV20-1; clone_size: .; cdr3_aa: SARDPRGKSYEQY
v_call: TRBV12-3/TRBV12-4; clone_size: few; cdr3_aa: ASSLNSPLH
v_call: TRBV9; clone_size: .; cdr3_aa: ASSVVGLAGFAEQF
v_call: TRBV28; clone_size: few; cdr3_aa: ASSFRGSFNQPQH
v_call: TRBV12-3/TRBV12-4; clone_size: few; cdr3_aa: ASSDQLNTEAF
v_call: TRBV12-3/TRBV12-4; clone_size: .; cdr3_aa: ASSFLGGTETYEQY
v_call: TRBV10-3; clone_size: few; cdr3_aa: AISDMGMSTDTQY
v_call: TRBV18; clone_size: .; cdr3_aa: ASSPRREGEQF
v_call: TRBV12-3/TRBV12-4; clone_size: .; cdr3_aa: ASSLGSGVYNEQF
v_call: TRBV20-1; clone_size: few; cdr3_aa: SARDRGGLNTGELF
v_call: TRBV7-2; clone_size: .; cdr3_aa: ASSWDRAGELF
v_call: TRBV5-6; clone_size: many; cdr3_aa: ASSLRGTSYQETQY
v_call: TRBV7-9; clone_size: many; cdr3_aa: ASSLGQGFSNSPLH
v_call: TRBV5-1; clone_size: few; cdr3_aa: ASSQGFPGANVLT
v_call: TRBV7-9; clone_size: many; cdr3_aa: ASSLGTGDSYGYT
v_call: TRBV27; clone_size: .; cdr3_aa: ASSRESRAKNIQY
v_call: TRBV20-1; clone_size: many; cdr3_aa: SASQGRGGLDEQF
v_call: TRBV6-5; clone_size: .; cdr3_aa: ASSWGTGPLGYT
v_call: TRBV29-1; clone_size: .; cdr3_aa: STLPTDTQY
v_call: TRBV5-1; clone_size: many; cdr3_aa: ASQSGTGAYEQY
v_call: TRBV6-4; clone_size: many; cdr3_aa: ASSDSTENEQF
v_call: TRBV20-1; clone_size: .; cdr3_aa: SASKTGVSYNEQF
v_call: TRBV6-5; clone_size: few; cdr3_aa: ASSSQGDTQY
v_call: TRBV10-3; clone_size: few; cdr3_aa: AISESGRGVNQPQH
v_call: TRBV7-3; clone_size: .; cdr3_aa: ASSQTRLATDTQY
v_call: TRBV12-3/TRBV12-4; clone_size: .; cdr3_aa: ASSLTGDQPQH
v_call: TRBV11-2; clone_size: many; cdr3_aa: ASSLEGLADIQGTDTQY
v_call: TRBV7-2; clone_size: .; cdr3_aa: ASSARTGGGYEQY
v_call: TRBV19; clone_size: .; cdr3_aa: ASQTSGRPDTQY
v_call: TRBV20-1; clone_size: few; cdr3_aa: SASQSGGHGYT
v_call: TRBV29-1; clone_size: many; cdr3_aa: SAQGPGMNTEAF
v_call: TRBV7-8; clone_size: .; cdr3_aa: ASTEDRRNGNTIY
v_call: TRBV6-1; clone_size: many; cdr3_aa: ASRLADINNEQF
v_call: TRBV10-3; clone_size: .; cdr3_aa: AISTGTGRSPLH